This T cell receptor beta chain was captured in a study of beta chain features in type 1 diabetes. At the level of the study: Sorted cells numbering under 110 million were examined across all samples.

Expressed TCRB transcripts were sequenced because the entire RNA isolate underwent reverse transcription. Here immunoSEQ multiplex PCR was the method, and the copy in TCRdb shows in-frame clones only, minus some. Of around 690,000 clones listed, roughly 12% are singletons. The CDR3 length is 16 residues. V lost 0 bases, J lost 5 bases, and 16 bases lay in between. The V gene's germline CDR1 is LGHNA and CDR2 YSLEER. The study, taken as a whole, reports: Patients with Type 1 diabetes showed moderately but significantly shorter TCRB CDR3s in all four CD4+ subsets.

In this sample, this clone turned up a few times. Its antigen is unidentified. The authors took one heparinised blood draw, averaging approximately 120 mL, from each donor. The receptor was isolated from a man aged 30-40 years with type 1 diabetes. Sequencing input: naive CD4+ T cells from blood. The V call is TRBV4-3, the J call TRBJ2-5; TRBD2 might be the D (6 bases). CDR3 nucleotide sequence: TGCGCCAGCAGCCAAGACTGGGGCCGCCGGGGGGAGACCCAGTACTTC. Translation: CASSQDWGRRGETQYF.